Following are 16 T cell receptor beta chains from one sample sequenced in a study of blood T cells in healthy people across ages. A second PCR of roughly 7 to 11 cycles used a sample-barcoded 5' primer and a J-beta primer mix. TCRdb recomputed calls from the 5' RACE reads with MiXCR, one row per CDR3 protein. The sample lists some 1.7 million distinct CDR3 sequences, 28% occurring once. Material for sequencing was blood. These receptors were obtained from a woman aged 25 to 39 in good health.

This clonotype was seen more than once but under ten times. A much bigger clone sits one base away, suggesting this may be a read error. The chain links TRBV12-3 or TRBV12-4 to TRBJ2-7; D ambiguous. V was cut by 1 base and J by 3 bases, with 7 bases left in between. The CDR3 has 13 residues. The CDR3 DNA reads as TGTGCCAGCAGTTTAGAACAAATCTACGAGCAGTACTTC. The encoded protein is CASSLEQIYEQYF.

Details on this clonotype: Since a much larger clone is just one base distant, this may be a read error. V and J are TRBV12-3 or TRBV12-4 and TRBJ2-4; 7 nucleotides align to TRBD1. The closer fit of TRBJ2-7 to the DNA end suggests the J call may be wrong. This CDR3 spans 14 amino acids. DNA for the CDR3: TGTGCCGGCATCCCTCCCGGGACAGATTACGAGCAGTACTTC. Translating gives CAGIPPGTDYEQYF.

V is TRBV25-1 and J is TRBJ2-7; 7 bases map to TRBD2. J was trimmed by 7 bases and V by 7 bases; bases with no gene match: 13. Germline V gene lookup returns CDR1 MGHDK and CDR2 SYGVNS. The CDR3 has 14 residues. This chain's CDR3 is CASTSSGPYNEQYF. CDR3 coding DNA: TGTGCCAGCACCTCTAGCGGCCCATACAATGAGCAGTACTTC.

This clonotype has more than one count but fewer than ten. This chain connects TRBV11-2 to TRBJ2-1; D is unresolved. The CDR3 has 17 amino acids. The germline gives CDR1 SGHAT, CDR2 FQNNGV. V was pared by 5 bases and J by 9 bases, with 26 bases between. The CDR3 DNA is TGTGCCAGCAGCACTTTCAGATCATCAATCGTTGGCAGTGAGCAGTTCTTC. This sequence encodes CASSTFRSSIVGSEQFF.

This clonotype was seen at least ten times. The chain carries TRBV4-3 and TRBJ2-5; 8 bases line up with TRBD1. V shed 0 bases and J 5 bases; nucleotides not matched to a gene: 8. In germline, CDR1 is LGHNA, CDR2 YSLEER. CDR3 size: 16 residues. This CDR3 is CASSQDLGQGWETQYF. The CDR3 nucleotides read TGCGCCAGCAGCCAAGACTTAGGACAGGGCTGGGAGACCCAGTACTTC.

This clonotype was counted at least ten times. J is TRBJ2-4 and V is TRBV25-1, with TRBD2 identical over 9 bases. CDR1 and CDR2 (germline): MGHDK, SYGVNS. The CDR3 has 16 amino acids. J lost 7 bases, V lost 1 base, and 8 bases had no gene match. The CDR3: CASSESRGRASNIQYF. Written as DNA, the CDR3 is TGTGCCAGCAGTGAATCCCGCGGGAGGGCTTCTAACATTCAGTACTTC. Supplemented by reference TRBV25-1 and TRBJ2-4, the full variable domain reads EADIYQTPRYLVIGTGKKITLECSQTMGHDKMYWYQQDPGMELHLIHYSYGVNSTEKGDLSSESTVSRIRTEHFPLTLESARPSHTSQYLCASSESRGRASNIQYFGAGTRLSVL.

Turning to this clonotype: At one end, the junction sequence differs from germline, possibly due to a read error. This rearrangement joins TRBV5-1 to TRBJ2-7; the D gene is possibly TRBD1 (5 bases). The CDR3 is made up of 14 amino acids. CDR1 is SGHRS and CDR2 is YFSETQ in the germline V gene. The CDR3 DNA reads TGCGTCAGCAGCTTCGATAACAGGAACTACGAGCAGTACTTC. This sequence encodes CVSSFDNRNYEQYF.

The chain has TRBV3-1 and TRBJ2-4; no clear D gene. V dropped 0 bases and J dropped 4 bases, with 7 bases sitting between them. The CDR3 spans 14 residues. Germline V gene sequence: CDR1 LGHDT, CDR2 YNNKEL (reference sequence). CDR3 sequence: CASSQEMSKNIQYF. For the CDR3, the DNA is TGTGCCAGCAGCCAAGAGATGTCAAAAAACATTCAGTACTTC.

This chain uses TRBV20-1 with TRBJ2-3; D is ambiguous. The CDR3 is 13 residues long. Trimming removed 3 bases at V and 5 bases at J, with 12 bases between. Germline CDR1 reads DFQATT; CDR2 reads SNEGSKA (reference sequence). The CDR3 DNA is TGCAGTGCTAGCCCCTCAGAGGTAGATACGCAGTATTTT. It specifies CSASPSEVDTQYF.

The genes are TRBV7-2 and TRBJ1-5; D is uncertain. Trimming shortened V by 8 bases and J by 3 bases, and 26 bases separated the two germline ends. The CDR3 totals 18 residues. Germline values: CDR1 SGHTA, CDR2 FQGNSA. The CDR3 sequence is CASGSFSLEYGNNQPQHF. The CDR3 bases are TGTGCCAGCGGCTCGTTCTCCCTAGAGTATGGTAACAATCAGCCCCAGCATTTT. Complete variable domain (other parts from reference TRBV7-2 and TRBJ1-5): GAGVSQSPSNKVTEKGKDVELRCDPISGHTALYWYRQSLGQGLEFLIYFQGNSAPDKSGLPSDRFSAERTGGSVSTLTIQRTQQEDSAVYLCASGSFSLEYGNNQPQHFGDGTRLSIL.

This chain links TRBV14 with TRBJ2-7; D ambiguous. Per the germline V gene, CDR1 is SGHDN and CDR2 is FVKESK. The CDR3 consists of 15 residues. The V gene lost 0 bases and the J gene lost 2 bases, with 11 bases spanning the gap. The CDR3 loop is CASSQDNIPTYEQYF. DNA of the CDR3: TGTGCCAGCAGCCAAGACAACATCCCCACCTACGAGCAGTACTTC.

The rearrangement joins TRBV12-3 or TRBV12-4 to TRBJ2-3, with 9 bases aligning to TRBD2. The length of the CDR3 is 14 residues. Trimming took 7 bases from V and 5 from J; bases not matched to a gene: 7. CDR3 region: CASNAGLAGDTQYF. The CDR3 nucleotides read TGTGCCAGCAACGCGGGACTAGCAGGAGATACGCAGTATTTT.

This clonotype was counted only a few times. This may come from a read error, since a much larger clone is one base off. The chain links TRBV29-1 to TRBJ2-5, with TRBD1 as a possible D gene (5 bases). Germline V gene data show CDR1 as SQVTM and CDR2 as ANQGSEA. The V gene lost 7 bases and the J gene lost 5 bases, with 14 bases spanning the gap. The CDR3 totals 12 residues. CDR3 sequence reads: CSGRRVDETQYF. The CDR3 DNA reads as TGCAGCGGGCGCAGGGTTGACGAGACCCAGTACTTC. Supplemented by reference TRBV29-1 and TRBJ2-5, the full variable domain reads SAVISQKPSRDICQRGTSLTIQCQVDSQVTMMFWYRQQPGQSLTLIATANQGSEATYESGFVIDKFPISRPNLTFSTLTVSNMSPEDSSIYLCSGRRVDETQYFGPGTRLLVL.

The V call is TRBV19, the J call TRBJ2-7; 7 bases align to TRBD1. CDR3 size: 11 residues. Germline V gives CDR1 LNHDA, CDR2 SQIVND (reference sequence). The J segment lost 7 bases and the V segment lost 10 bases, leaving 7 bases of the junction unmatched. The CDR3 here is CATRQGWEQYF. DNA of the CDR3: TGTGCCACCCGACAGGGCTGGGAGCAGTACTTC.

This clonotype has a count of ten or more. The genes are TRBV7-6 and TRBJ2-7; D possibly corresponds to TRBD1 (5 bases). Trimming pared 2 bases from V and 2 bases from J, leaving 13 bases between. CDR3 size: 15 residues. Germline-derived CDR1 and CDR2 are SGHVS and FNYEAQ. The CDR3 spells CASSLRAGKPYEQYF. CDR3 nucleotide sequence: TGTGCCAGCAGCTTAAGGGCAGGGAAACCCTACGAGCAGTACTTC.

This clonotype was recorded many times. This rearrangement joins TRBV10-1 to TRBJ1-2; D remains unclear. The CDR3 loop spans 13 amino acids. V lost 0 bases and J lost 3, with 5 bases in between. Germline lookup yields CDR1 WNHNN and CDR2 SYGVQD (reference sequence). The CDR3 nucleotides are TGCGCCAGCAGTGAGTCGAGAGACTATGGCTACACCTTC. Protein product: CASSESRDYGYTF.